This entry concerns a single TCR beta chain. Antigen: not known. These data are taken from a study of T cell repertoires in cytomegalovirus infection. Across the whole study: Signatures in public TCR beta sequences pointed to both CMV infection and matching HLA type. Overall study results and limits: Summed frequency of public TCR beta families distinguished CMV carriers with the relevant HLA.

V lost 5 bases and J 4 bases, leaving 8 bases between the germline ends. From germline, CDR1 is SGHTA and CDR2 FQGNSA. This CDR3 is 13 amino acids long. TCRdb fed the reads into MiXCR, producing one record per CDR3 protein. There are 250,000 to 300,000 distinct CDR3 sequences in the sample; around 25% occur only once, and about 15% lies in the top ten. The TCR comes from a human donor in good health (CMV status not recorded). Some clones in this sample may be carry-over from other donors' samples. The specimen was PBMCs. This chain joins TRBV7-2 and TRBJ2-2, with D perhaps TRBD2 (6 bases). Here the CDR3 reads CASSRDFTGELFF. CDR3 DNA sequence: TGTGCCAGCAGCCGGGACTTCACCGGGGAGCTGTTTTTT.